This T cell receptor beta chain derives from a study of OX40 agonist ivuxolimab in advanced cancers. Overall study: Age averaged around 58 years (range roughly 23 to 85), and less than 85% were male. Earlier treatment with anti-PD-1, anti-PD-L1 or anti-CTLA-4 was permitted, and roughly 40% had received some. Study observations and caveats: Antigen specificity remained undetermined for the expanded peripheral T cells. Some of the nonresponding patients also showed low levels of normalized T-cell clonal expansion.

Profiled with immunoSEQ multiplex PCR; TCRdb holds only in-frame clones, not every one. The sample lists about 83,000 clones; roughly 80% were seen once. This clone occurred a few times. Its antigen is undetermined. CDR3 size: 13 residues. With V trimmed by 7 bases and J by 8 bases, 7 bases remained unmatched. Germline-derived CDR1 and CDR2 are SGHTA and FQGNSA. This sample comprised CD4+ or CD8+ T cells sorted from blood, obtained in a trial of the OX40 agonist ivuxolimab. The sequence was collected from an adult with an advanced solid tumor such as melanoma, head and neck, liver or kidney cancer. The rearrangement links TRBV7-2 to TRBJ1-2, with 10 bases fitting TRBD1. In nucleotides, the CDR3 is TGTGCCAGCATCCCCGGGACAGGGGACGGCTACACCTTC. This gives the protein CASIPGTGDGYTF.